A selection of T cell receptor beta chains follows, all from one sample in a study of cytotoxic CD8 clonotypes in ibrutinib-treated CLL. Measured with immunoSEQ multiplex PCR; TCRdb has only the in-frame clones, and not every one. In the table there are about 140,000 clones, approximately 90% of which are singletons. Sequencing was performed on PBMCs, taken after 12 months of ibrutinib treatment. Source of these receptors: a human donor with chronic lymphocytic leukemia. Each CDR3 is given with its conserved first and last residue. The D gene is left open where the match is weak. A row's size may be missing; if present it is once, few, many or a size class.

D	V	size	J	CDR3	DNA
TRBD1	TRBV7-7	-	TRBJ2-1	CASSLQGGNEQFF	TGTGCTAGCAGCTTACAGGGGGGAAATGAGCAGTTCTTC
TRBD1	TRBV18	-	TRBJ2-5	CASSRTGGSGETQYF	TGTGCCAGCTCGCGGACAGGGGGATCAGGGGAGACCCAGTACTTC
-	TRBV6-6	-	TRBJ2-5	CASSYGGETQYF	TGTGCCAGCAGTTACGGTGGAGAGACCCAGTACTTC
-	TRBV5-6	-	TRBJ2-7	CASSFYYTYEQYF	TGTGCCAGCAGCTTTTACTATACCTACGAGCAGTACTTC
TRBD2	TRBV11-2	-	TRBJ2-3	CASSLSGASTDTQYF	TGTGCCAGCAGCTTAAGCGGGGCTAGCACAGATACGCAGTATTTT
TRBD2	TRBV2	-	TRBJ2-7	CASRRLAGGPGQYF	TGTGCCAGCAGGCGACTAGCGGGAGGGCCAGGGCAGTACTTC
-	TRBV15	-	TRBJ1-2	CATSDTVLDYGYTF	TGTGCCACCAGCGACACAGTACTAGACTATGGCTACACCTTC
TRBD2	TRBV6-5	-	TRBJ2-7	CATIAEGGGLEQYF	TGTGCCACCATAGCCGAGGGCGGGGGACTCGAGCAGTACTTC
-	TRBV27	-	TRBJ2-1	CASSEKFFSNEQFF	TGTGCCAGCAGTGAAAAGTTCTTCTCCAATGAGCAGTTCTTC
TRBD1	TRBV5-1	few	TRBJ1-3	CASSADRAGNTIYF	TGCGCCAGCAGCGCCGACAGGGCTGGAAACACCATATATTTT
-	TRBV7-2	-	TRBJ1-1	CASSLSLDTEAFF	TGTGCCAGCAGCTTATCTTTGGACACTGAAGCTTTCTTT
-	TRBV30	-	TRBJ2-2	CAWSPSSGTGELFF	TGTGCCTGGAGTCCGTCCTCGGGGACCGGGGAGCTGTTTTTT
-	TRBV6-1	-	TRBJ2-1	CASSEPQGREEQFF	TGTGCCAGCAGTGAACCCCAAGGACGAGAAGAGCAGTTCTTC
TRBD1	TRBV9	-	TRBJ2-1	CASRGTGGSNEQFF	TGTGCCAGCCGGGGGACAGGGGGCTCCAATGAGCAGTTCTTC
TRBD2	TRBV6-5	medium-sized	TRBJ2-3	CASRRLAGGTDTQYF	TGTGCCAGCCGACGACTAGCGGGAGGGACAGATACGCAGTATTTT
-	TRBV7-8	once	TRBJ2-7	CASSKSRDGPYEQYF	TGTGCCAGCAGCAAGAGCCGGGACGGGCCCTACGAGCAGTACTTC
-	TRBV15	-	TRBJ2-6	CATSRDISAGANVLTF	TGTGCCACCAGCAGAGATATCTCAGCCGGGGCCAACGTCCTGACTTTC
TRBD2	TRBV29-1	-	TRBJ2-7	CSVERLAGGSYEQYF	TGCAGCGTTGAGAGGCTAGCGGGAGGCTCCTACGAGCAGTACTTC
-	TRBV7-9	few	TRBJ2-5	CASSSVGTPKETQYF	TGTGCCAGCAGCTCAGTCGGGACTCCTAAAGAGACCCAGTACTTC
TRBD2	TRBV18	-	TRBJ2-7	CASSPRARGTSGTAYEQYF	TGTGCCAGCTCCCCTCGGGCCCGAGGGACTAGCGGGACAGCCTACGAGCAGTACTTC
TRBD1	TRBV6-5	-	TRBJ1-2	CASSLNRGRNYGYTF	TGTGCCAGCAGTCTTAACAGGGGGCGCAACTATGGCTACACCTTC
-	TRBV7-2	-	TRBJ1-5	CASSLAPNQPQHF	TGTGCCAGCAGCTTAGCCCCCAATCAGCCCCAGCATTTT
-	TRBV28	-	TRBJ2-2	CASSLGAANTGELFF	TGTGCCAGCAGTTTAGGGGCGGCGAACACCGGGGAGCTGTTTTTT
-	TRBV28	-	TRBJ2-1	CASSFSDEQFF	TGTGCCAGCAGTTTTAGCGATGAGCAGTTCTTC
TRBD1	TRBV10-3	-	TRBJ2-2	CAISQTTGVTGELFF	TGTGCCATCAGTCAAACTACAGGGGTCACCGGGGAGCTGTTTTTT
-	TRBV29-1	-	TRBJ2-7	CSVEDRVPYEQYF	TGCAGCGTTGAAGATAGGGTTCCCTACGAGCAGTACTTC
-	TRBV7-2	-	TRBJ2-5	CASSLVRGETQYF	TGTGCCAGCAGCTTAGTTAGGGGAGAGACCCAGTACTTC
-	TRBV28	-	TRBJ2-7	CASSLRFEQYF	TGTGCCAGCAGCCTCAGGTTCGAGCAGTACTTC
-	TRBV9	-	TRBJ2-3	CASSVESPRTDTQYF	TGTGCCAGCAGCGTTGAGTCTCCACGGACAGATACGCAGTATTTT
TRBD1	TRBV4-3	-	TRBJ2-1	CASSQDRVSYNEQFF	TGCGCCAGCAGCCAGGACAGGGTTTCCTACAATGAGCAGTTCTTC
TRBD1	TRBV11-3	-	TRBJ2-1	CASSSTRDRVRNEQFF	TGTGCCAGCAGCTCAACCCGGGACAGGGTTAGAAATGAGCAGTTCTTC
-	TRBV29-1	-	TRBJ2-7	CSVQHEPYEQYF	TGCAGCGTTCAACATGAGCCCTACGAGCAGTACTTC
TRBD2	TRBV5-1	-	TRBJ2-1	CASNLAGGTNEQFF	TGCGCCAGCAACCTAGCGGGAGGAACAAATGAGCAGTTCTTC
-	TRBV19	-	TRBJ2-3	CASSIPGLQSTDTQYF	TGTGCCAGTAGTATTCCGGGACTCCAGAGCACAGATACGCAGTATTTT
-	TRBV2	-	TRBJ2-7	CASRTDVYEQYF	TGTGCCAGCAGAACGGATGTCTACGAGCAGTACTTC
TRBD2	TRBV27	-	TRBJ2-1	CASSFLREGDVQFF	TGTGCCAGCAGTTTTTTGCGGGAGGGGGACGTGCAGTTCTTC
-	TRBV5-6	-	TRBJ1-2	CASSLLFSGTYGYTF	TGTGCCAGCAGCTTGCTATTCTCCGGGACCTATGGCTACACCTTC
-	TRBV21-1	-	TRBJ1-5	CASSKTGSNQPQHF	TGTGCCAGCAGCAAAACAGGGAGTAATCAGCCCCAGCATTTT
-	TRBV19	-	TRBJ2-5	CASSRDGQETQYF	TGTGCCAGTAGTAGAGACGGGCAAGAGACCCAGTACTTC
TRBD2	TRBV7-3	-	TRBJ2-1	CDPEGGPSYNEQFF	TGTGACCCGGAGGGAGGGCCTTCCTACAATGAGCAGTTCTTC
-	TRBV27	-	TRBJ1-1	CASSWLGKNTEAFF	TGTGCCAGCAGTTGGTTAGGCAAGAACACTGAAGCTTTCTTT
-	TRBV2	few	TRBJ2-7	CASSEGPGEGYEQYF	TGTGCCAGCAGTGAAGGCCCAGGGGAAGGGTACGAGCAGTACTTC
-	TRBV28	-	TRBJ2-3	CASTGTDTQYF	TGTGCCAGCACTGGCACAGATACGCAGTATTTT
-	TRBV6-4	-	TRBJ2-1	CASSPGTQNEQFF	TGTGCCAGCAGTCCCGGGACGCAGAATGAGCAGTTCTTC
-	TRBV2	-	TRBJ2-5	CASRREGETQYF	TGTGCCAGCAGGAGGGAAGGAGAGACCCAGTACTTC
-	TRBV18	once	TRBJ2-3	CASSRYTDTQYF	TGTGCCAGCTCACGGTACACAGATACGCAGTATTTT
-	TRBV23-1	-	TRBJ2-1	CASSALRVCGDQFF	TGCGCCAGCAGTGCCCTGAGAGTTTGCGGAGACCAGTTCTTC
TRBD1	TRBV28	-	TRBJ1-3	CAAKSGGSSGNTIYF	TGTGCCGCCAAATCAGGGGGATCCTCTGGAAACACCATATATTTT
TRBD2	TRBV10-3	-	TRBJ2-3	CAITEREGADTQYF	TGTGCCATCACCGAGCGGGAGGGGGCAGATACGCAGTATTTT
TRBD2	TRBV2	-	TRBJ2-4	CASRDLAGGAKNIQYF	TGTGCCAGCAGGGATCTAGCGGGAGGAGCCAAAAACATTCAGTACTTC
-	TRBV7-2	-	TRBJ2-2	CASSLGETPNTGELFF	TGTGCCAGCAGCTTAGGGGAGACACCAAACACCGGGGAGCTGTTTTTT